These 20 T cell receptor beta chains were sequenced from one sample in a study of sequential checkpoint blockade in melanoma. TCRdb's copy holds only in-frame clones and misses some; the assay was immunoSEQ multiplex PCR. The sample consists of 2,500 to 3,000 clones, approximately 22% of them appearing once. Treatment meaning: randomized to nivolumab then ipilimumab (arm A) or the reverse (arm B). The sequencing here drew on tumor tissue (inferred from file names), taken from a patient given nivolumab and ipilimumab in sequence. These receptors were collected from a human patient with melanoma. Some clones in this sample may be carry-over from other donors' samples.

This clone was counted a few times. The chain recombines TRBV6-8 with TRBJ2-1; D may be TRBD1 (5 bases). Between the trimmed V and J ends, which lost 2 bases and 8 bases, there was a span of 13 bases. This CDR3 has 14 amino acids. CDR1 MNHGY and CDR2 SAAAGT come from the germline V gene. CDR3 loop: CASSYRQGRDEQFF. CDR3 nucleotides: TGTGCCAGCAGTTACAGGCAGGGCCGGGATGAGCAGTTCTTC.

By sample share, this clone is medium-sized. The chain combines TRBV11-3 with TRBJ2-1; TRBD1 matches 9 bases. Germline trimming cut 5 bases from V and 3 bases from J; bases unmatched to any gene: 5. The V gene's germline CDR1 is SGHNT and CDR2 YENEEA. This CDR3 spans 15 amino acids. Written as DNA, the CDR3 is TGTGCCAGCAGCGCCAGACAGGGGGGCTACAATGAGCAGTTCTTC. Translated, it gives CASSARQGGYNEQFF.

This clone has only a few counts. CDR3 in DNA: TGTGCCAGCAGTGAAGTCCGGGACAGGGGTACCCAAACCTTC. As protein: CASSEVRDRGTQTF. This chain joins TRBV25-1 and TRBJ1-2; 10 nucleotides align to TRBD1. Germline CDR1 reads MGHDK; CDR2 reads SYGVNS. The CDR3 loop spans 14 amino acids. V lost 2 bases, J lost 14 bases, and 11 bases stayed unmatched.

V and J are TRBV6-8 and TRBJ1-1; D unresolved. CDR1 and CDR2 from the germline V gene are MNHGY and SAAAGT. The CDR3 length is 13 residues. V gave up 5 bases and J gave up 1 base, with 8 bases separating them. The CDR3 nucleotides read TGTGCCAGCAGTGTTTATCCGAACACTGAAGCTTTCTTT. Translating it yields CASSVYPNTEAFF.

This clone has only a few counts. No DNA is shown, since the ends of the CDR3 on it are uncertain; the CDR3 is the one TCRdb lists. The chain is built from TRBV6-8 and TRBJ2-2; the table calls TRBD2, which could not be checked here. The CDR3 is 14 residues long, ends included. Germline V gives CDR1 MNHGY, CDR2 SAAAGT. The CDR3: CASILGTSAGELFF.

This clone was seen a handful of times. The CDR3 protein is CASTWTSGGRETQYF. In nucleotides, the CDR3 is TGTGCCAGCACCTGGACTAGCGGGGGGAGGGAGACCCAGTACTTC. The gene calls are TRBV2 and TRBJ2-5; 14 nucleotides agree with TRBD2. There are 15 residues in the CDR3. CDR1 is SNHLY, CDR2 FYNNEI, per germline. Trimming at V came to 7 bases and at J to 5 bases, leaving 6 bases not matched to a gene. The whole variable domain, filled in from reference TRBV2 and TRBJ2-5, reads EPEVTQTPSHQVTQMGQEVILRCVPISNHLYFYWYRQILGQKVEFLVSFYNNEISEKSEIFDDQFSVERPDGSNFTLKIRSTKLEDSAMYFCASTWTSGGRETQYFGPGTRLLVL.

The table lists this clone with a few counts. The chain carries TRBV6-8 and TRBJ1-5; TRBD1 aligns across 7 bases. The CDR3 runs 14 residues. J gave up 5 bases and V 5 bases, and 6 bases lay outside the gene matches. CDR1 and CDR2 (germline): MNHGY, SAAAGT. The CDR3 nucleotides are TGTGCCAGCAGTCCCCGACAGGGTTATCAGCCCCAGCATTTT. It specifies CASSPRQGYQPQHF.

This clone was seen more than once but under ten times. V is TRBV6-8 and J is TRBJ2-7; no definite D call. The CDR3 sequence is 14 residues long. Germline values: CDR1 MNHGY, CDR2 SAAAGT. V lost 5 bases and J lost 2, with 13 bases in between. CDR3 DNA sequence: TGTGCCAGCAGTATCGGCTCTCCCCCCTACGAGCAGTACTTC. It is translated as CASSIGSPPYEQYF.

This clone was recorded a few times. The chain has TRBV30 and TRBJ1-2; 7 bases line up with TRBD1. The CDR3 contains 13 residues. The trim removed 3 bases at V and 7 bases at J, leaving 8 bases unmatched. CDR1 is GTSNPN and CDR2 is SVGIG in the germline V gene (reference sequence). Here the CDR3 reads CAWRRQGRSGYTF. Here the CDR3 DNA reads TGTGCCTGGAGGAGACAGGGAAGGTCTGGCTACACCTTC.

The chain employs TRBV25-1 and TRBJ2-7; D might be TRBD1 (5 bases). Germline V lookup: CDR1 MGHDK, CDR2 SYGVNS. The CDR3 loop spans 14 amino acids. Trimming stripped 2 bases from V and 5 bases from J, with 13 bases between. The CDR3 sequence: CASSETGLQNEQYF. The CDR3 DNA follows: TGTGCCAGCAGTGAAACAGGTTTACAGAACGAGCAGTACTTC.

This chain uses TRBV5-1 with TRBJ1-1; 8 positions match TRBD1. The CDR3 loop spans 15 amino acids. V trimming: 5 bases; J trimming: 1 base; junction bases outside the gene matches: 7. Per the germline V gene, CDR1 is SGHRS and CDR2 is YFSETQ. CDR3 amino acids: CASRIAGTGNTEAFF. CDR3 nucleotides: TGCGCCAGCAGGATCGCCGGGACAGGGAACACTGAAGCTTTCTTT. The whole variable domain, remainder taken from reference TRBV5-1 and TRBJ1-1, is KAGVTQTPRYLIKTRGQQVTLSCSPISGHRSVSWYQQTPGQGLQFLFEYFSETQRNKGNFPGRFSGRQFSNSRSEMNVSTLELGDSALYLCASRIAGTGNTEAFFGQGTRLTVV.

This clone was observed a few times. V usage is TRBV12-2 and J usage is TRBJ1-4; the table's D call, TRBD1, was not checked against the DNA. TRBV12-2 represents a pseudogene. CDR3 length: 14 residues. This CDR3 is CASRQDRDGEKLFF. The CDR3 DNA reads TGTGCAAGTCGCCAGGACAGGGATGGTGAAAAACTGTTTTTT.

This clone was detected once. This chain connects TRBV18 to TRBJ1-2, with 7 bases fitting TRBD1. Germline V CDR1 and CDR2: KGHSH, LQKENI. V lost 2 bases and J lost 7; bases outside the gene matches: 10. This CDR3 has 15 residues. CDR3 DNA sequence: TGTGCCAGCTCACCAGGTTTTCAGGGGGAGCGTGGCTACACCTTC. It specifies CASSPGFQGERGYTF.

The CDR3 nucleotides are TGTGCCAGTAGTCCCGGGGATTTTAGCACAGATACGCAGTATTTT. This gives the protein CASSPGDFSTDTQYF. The chain carries TRBV19 and TRBJ2-3, with D possibly matching TRBD2 (5 bases). The germline V gene encodes CDR1 LNHDA and CDR2 SQIVND (reference sequence). This CDR3 is built from 15 residues. V lost 5 bases to trimming and J lost 0 bases, with 12 bases between them.

This clone ranks as medium-sized. J is TRBJ1-1 and V is TRBV10-2; D ambiguous. The CDR3 contains 12 residues. Germline V gene data show CDR1 as WSHSY and CDR2 as SAAADI. V lost 6 bases to trimming and J lost 7 bases, with 12 bases between them. This chain's CDR3 is CASSDGLSEAFF. The CDR3 bases are TGCGCCAGCAGCGACGGCTTAAGTGAAGCTTTCTTT.

The V and J genes are TRBV30 and TRBJ2-7, with D maybe TRBD1 (5 bases). The CDR3 spans 13 residues. In germline, CDR1 is GTSNPN, CDR2 SVGIG (reference sequence). V dropped 1 base and J dropped 5 bases, with 12 bases sitting between them. Here the CDR3 reads CAWSDIRQHEQYF. The CDR3 nucleotides are TGTGCCTGGAGTGACATTCGACAGCACGAGCAGTACTTC.

A few counts support this clone. The V gene is TRBV6-8, the J gene TRBJ2-3; weak D call: TRBD1 (6 bases). CDR3 size: 13 residues. CDR1 MNHGY and CDR2 SAAAGT come from the germline V gene. Trimming took 8 bases from V and 7 from J, leaving 16 bases between them. The CDR3 sequence: CASGGPLENTQYF. CDR3 coding DNA: TGTGCCAGCGGGGGCCCGTTAGAAAATACGCAGTATTTT.

The J gene is TRBJ2-7, the V gene TRBV25-1, with 7 bases aligning to TRBD1. This CDR3 has 14 residues. Trimming took 8 bases from V and 3 from J; bases not matched to a gene: 10. Germline loops: CDR1 MGHDK, CDR2 SYGVNS. Written as DNA, the CDR3 is TGTGCCAGCCGTAAACCGGGACAGAACTACGAGCAGTACTTC. Translation gives CASRKPGQNYEQYF.

CDR3: CASGFGQAATNQPQHF. CDR3 nucleotide sequence: TGTGCTAGTGGTTTCGGACAGGCAGCCACCAATCAGCCCCAGCATTTT. The V call is TRBV12-5, the J call TRBJ1-5; TRBD1 matches at 7 bases. The ends lost 3 bases at V and 3 bases at J; junction bases unmatched: 8. Germline CDR1 and CDR2: LGHNT and FRNRAP. The CDR3 runs 16 residues.

The rearrangement uses TRBV18 and TRBJ2-2, with 7 bases that match TRBD2. The J segment lost 1 base and the V segment lost 3 bases, leaving 5 bases of the junction unmatched. There are 16 residues in the CDR3. The germline gives CDR1 KGHSH, CDR2 LQKENI. CDR3 region: CASSPGGTRNTGELFF. CDR3 nucleotide sequence: TGTGCCAGCTCACCGGGAGGGACCCGGAACACCGGGGAGCTGTTTTTT.